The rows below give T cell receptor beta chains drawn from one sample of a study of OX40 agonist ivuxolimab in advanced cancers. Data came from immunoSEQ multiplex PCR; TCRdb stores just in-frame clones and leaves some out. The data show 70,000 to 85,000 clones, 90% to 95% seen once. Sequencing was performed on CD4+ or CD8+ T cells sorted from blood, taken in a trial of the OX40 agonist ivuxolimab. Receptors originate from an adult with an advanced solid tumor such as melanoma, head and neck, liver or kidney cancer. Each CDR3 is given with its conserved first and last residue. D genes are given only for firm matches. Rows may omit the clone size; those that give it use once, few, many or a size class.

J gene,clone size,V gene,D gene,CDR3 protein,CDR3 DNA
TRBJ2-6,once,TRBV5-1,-,CASSQDLPGANVLTF,TGCGCCAGCAGCCAAGACCTGCCTGGGGCCAACGTCCTGACTTTC
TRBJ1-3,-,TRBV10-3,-,CAIRGTGNTIYF,TGTGCCATCAGGGGAACTGGAAACACCATATATTTT
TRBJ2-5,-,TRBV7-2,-,CASSQNAGQETQYF,TGTGCCAGCAGCCAAAATGCGGGGCAAGAGACCCAGTACTTC
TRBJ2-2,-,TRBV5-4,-,CASSHQDRKNTGELFF,TGTGCCAGCAGCCACCAGGACAGAAAGAACACCGGGGAGCTGTTTTTT
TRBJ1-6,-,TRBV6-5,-,CASSSGNSPLHF,TGTGCCAGCAGTTCAGGGAATTCACCCCTCCACTTT
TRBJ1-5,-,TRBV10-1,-,CASSGGGNQPQHF,TGCGCCAGCAGCGGAGGTGGCAATCAGCCCCAGCATTTT
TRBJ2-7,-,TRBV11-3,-,CASSLEGSGPGYF,TGTGCCAGCAGCTTAGAAGGGAGCGGGCCGGGGTACTTC
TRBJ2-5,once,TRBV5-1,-,CASSPTPLETQYF,TGCGCCAGCAGCCCTACCCCCCTCGAGACCCAGTACTTC
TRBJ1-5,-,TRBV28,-,CASSSPGVRNQPQHF,TGTGCCAGCAGTTCCCCGGGGGTGAGAAATCAGCCCCAGCATTTT
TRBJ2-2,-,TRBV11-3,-,CASSLDRGRGGYTGELFF,TGTGCCAGCAGCTTAGATCGGGGGAGAGGGGGCTACACCGGGGAGCTGTTTTTT
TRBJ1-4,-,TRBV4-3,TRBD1,CASSPDRGIEKLFF,TGCGCCAGCAGCCCGGACAGGGGGATTGAAAAACTGTTTTTT
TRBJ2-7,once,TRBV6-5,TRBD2,CASSYLPSGRIYEQYF,TGTGCCAGCAGTTACCTACCTAGCGGGAGGATCTACGAGCAGTACTTC
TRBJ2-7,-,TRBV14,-,CASSQAGSHEQYF,TGTGCCAGCAGCCAAGCAGGGTCACACGAGCAGTACTTC
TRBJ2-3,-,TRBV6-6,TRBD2,CASSYSGRGDGDTQYF,TGTGCCAGCAGTTACAGCGGGAGGGGAGATGGAGATACGCAGTATTTT
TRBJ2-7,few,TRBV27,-,CASSLEGAYEQYF,TGTGCCAGCAGTTTAGAGGGGGCCTACGAGCAGTACTTC
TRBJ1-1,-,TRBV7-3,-,CASREQMNTEAFF,TGTGCCAGCAGAGAACAGATGAACACTGAAGCTTTCTTT
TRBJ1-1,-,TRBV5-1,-,CASSSAALNTEAFF,TGCGCCAGCAGCTCAGCGGCCCTTAACACTGAAGCTTTCTTT
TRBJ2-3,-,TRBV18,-,CASSPPTDTQYF,TGTGCCAGCTCACCACCAACAGATACGCAGTATTTT
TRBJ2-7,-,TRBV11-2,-,CASSLLASRDEQYF,TGTGCCAGCAGCTTATTGGCTAGTAGGGACGAGCAGTACTTC
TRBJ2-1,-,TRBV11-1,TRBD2,CASSLGSGLAVGGEQFF,TGTGCCAGCAGCTTAGGTTCTGGACTAGCGGTGGGCGGTGAGCAGTTCTTC
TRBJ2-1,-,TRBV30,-,CAWTVGSYNEQFF,TGTGCCTGGACCGTTGGCTCCTACAATGAGCAGTTCTTC
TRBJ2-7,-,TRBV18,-,CASSPEGGGFNEQYF,TGTGCCAGCTCACCAGAGGGAGGTGGGTTTAACGAGCAGTACTTC
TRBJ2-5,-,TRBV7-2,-,CASSLGVGTQYF,TGTGCCAGCAGCTTGGGTGTAGGGACCCAGTACTTC
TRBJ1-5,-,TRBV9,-,CASSVGSQAGQPQHF,TGTGCCAGCAGCGTAGGCAGCCAAGCGGGGCAGCCCCAGCATTTT
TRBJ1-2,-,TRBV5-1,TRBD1,CASSLQGGNYGYTF,TGCGCCAGCAGCTTACAGGGGGGGAACTATGGCTACACCTTC
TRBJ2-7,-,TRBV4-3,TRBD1,CASSQEVGQGLYEQYF,TGCGCCAGCAGCCAAGAAGTGGGACAGGGACTCTACGAGCAGTACTTC
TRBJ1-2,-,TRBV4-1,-,CASSQGVGDNYGYTF,TGCGCCAGCAGCCAAGGTGTAGGGGACAACTATGGCTACACCTTC
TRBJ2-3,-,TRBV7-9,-,CASREKGRATDTQYF,TGTGCCAGCAGGGAAAAAGGCAGGGCGACAGATACGCAGTATTTT
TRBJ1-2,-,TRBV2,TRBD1,CASRTGGYGGYTF,TGTGCCAGCCGGACAGGGGGGTATGGTGGCTACACCTTC
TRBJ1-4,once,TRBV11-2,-,CASSLAPGRSEKLFF,TGTGCCAGCAGCTTAGCCCCAGGGCGGTCTGAAAAACTGTTTTTT
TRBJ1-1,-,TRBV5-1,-,CASSLEGPSSTEAFF,TGCGCCAGCAGCTTGGAAGGCCCTTCTAGCACTGAAGCTTTCTTT
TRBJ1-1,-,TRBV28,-,CASLFQGTEAFF,TGTGCCAGTCTCTTCCAGGGGACTGAAGCTTTCTTT
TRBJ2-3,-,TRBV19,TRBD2,CASSISGRTDTQYF,TGTGCCAGTAGTATCAGCGGGAGGACAGATACGCAGTATTTT
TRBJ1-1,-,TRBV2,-,CASSKQGATEAFF,TGTGCCAGCAGCAAACAGGGTGCAACTGAAGCTTTCTTT
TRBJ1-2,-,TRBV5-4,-,CASSQENRRSPYGYTF,TGCGCCAGCAGCCAAGAAAACAGAAGGAGTCCCTATGGCTACACCTTC
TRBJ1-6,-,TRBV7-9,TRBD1,CASSGLGTGTYNSPLHF,TGTGCCAGCAGCGGATTGGGGACAGGGACCTATAATTCACCCCTCCACTTT
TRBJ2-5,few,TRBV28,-,CASSPTGRTYQETQYF,TGTGCCAGCAGTCCCACCGGGCGGACGTACCAAGAGACCCAGTACTTC
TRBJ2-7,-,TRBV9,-,CASSVDPTRHEQYF,TGTGCCAGCAGCGTAGACCCCACCCGGCACGAGCAGTACTTC
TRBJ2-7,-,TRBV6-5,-,CASSSRTVEQYF,TGTGCCAGCAGTTCCCGGACAGTTGAGCAGTACTTC
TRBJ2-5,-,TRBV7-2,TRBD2,CASRRSSGRFETQYF,TGTGCCAGCAGAAGGTCTAGCGGGAGGTTCGAGACCCAGTACTTC